This T cell receptor (beta chain) was captured by sequencing in a study of blood T cell repertoires in COVID-19. Study context: Acute and convalescent COVID-19 samples came from the United States, Italy and Spain. T cells, B-cell-depleted T cells, or PBMCs provided the cDNA or gDNA that served as material.

Profiling relied on immunoSEQ multiplex PCR, and the TCRdb table lists in-frame clones only, not all of them. Here the sample spans 270,000 or so clones, approximately 85% being singletons. The CDR3 sequence is 15 residues long. Per germline, CDR1 SGHNT and CDR2 YYREEE (reference sequence). V was cut by 4 bases and J by 8 bases, with 19 bases left in between. The sequence was collected from a human donor in a cohort sampled during active COVID-19. The sample comprised peripheral blood. The chain couples TRBV5-4 to TRBJ2-1; D possibly corresponds to TRBD2 (6 bases). CDR3 loop: CASSRELLRSDEQFF. In DNA form, the CDR3 reads TGTGCCAGCAGCCGGGAGCTATTACGATCGGATGAGCAGTTCTTC.